The 16 T cell receptor beta chains presented below share a single source sample, sequenced in a study of blood T cell repertoires in COVID-19. Some clones are missing from TCRdb's copy, which holds only in-frame ones; the method was immunoSEQ multiplex PCR. The sample shows some 200,000 clones, around 81% of them seen only once. Material: peripheral blood. The receptor set was obtained from an older woman with acute or convalescent COVID-19.

This chain uses TRBV19 with TRBJ1-5, with D perhaps matching TRBD1 (5 bases). This CDR3 comprises 15 residues. CDR1 is LNHDA, CDR2 SQIVND, per germline (reference sequence). Trimming took 6 bases from V and 0 from J, leaving 12 bases between them. The CDR3 DNA is TGTGCCAGTAGGGAGTCGGGGGTTAGCAATCAGCCCCAGCATTTT. Translated: CASRESGVSNQPQHF. The full variable domain, completed using reference TRBV19 and TRBJ1-5, is DGGITQSPKYLFRKEGQNVTLSCEQNLNHDAMYWYRQDPGQGLRLIYYSQIVNDFQKGDIAEGYSVSREKKESFPLTVTSAQKNPTAFYLCASRESGVSNQPQHFGDGTRLSIL.

This chain joins TRBV24-1 and TRBJ2-5, with 7 bases that match TRBD1. The CDR3 runs 16 residues. From germline, CDR1 is KGHDR and CDR2 SFDVKD. After removal of 3 bases from V and 2 bases from J, the junction contained 8 bases not matched to a gene. CDR3: CATSDSRQGQQETQYF. CDR3 nucleotide sequence: TGTGCCACCAGTGATAGTAGACAGGGCCAACAAGAGACCCAGTACTTC.

CDR3 loop: CASTTRLAGGKETQYF. The CDR3 nucleotides are TGTGCCAGCACCACAAGACTAGCGGGGGGAAAGGAGACCCAGTACTTC. The chain has TRBV7-3 and TRBJ2-5, with 13 positions matching TRBD2. Unmatched junction bases numbered 10, after V lost 7 bases and J lost 5 bases. Germline V CDR1 and CDR2: SGHTA, FQGTGA. CDR3 size: 16 residues. Full variable domain (rest looked up from reference TRBV7-3 and TRBJ2-5): GAGVSQTPSNKVTEKGKYVELRCDPISGHTALYWYRQSLGQGPEFLIYFQGTGAADDSGLPNDRFFAVRPEGSVSTLKIQRTERGDSAVYLCASTTRLAGGKETQYFGPGTRLLVL.

The rearrangement links TRBV6-5 to TRBJ2-5; 8 bases map to TRBD1. With V trimmed by 6 bases and J by 2 bases, 8 bases remained unmatched. Germline assignment: CDR1 MNHEY and CDR2 SVGAGI. CDR3 size: 15 residues. CDR3 nucleotide sequence: TGTGCCAGCAGCCCAGACAGGGGCCGACAAGAGACCCAGTACTTC. This gives the protein CASSPDRGRQETQYF.

This clone was picked up one time. The chain employs TRBV18 and TRBJ1-2, with D perhaps TRBD1 (6 bases). The CDR3 is 14 amino acids. The germline gives CDR1 KGHSH, CDR2 LQKENI. Trimming pared 3 bases from V and 4 bases from J, leaving 12 bases between. CDR3 coding DNA: TGTGCCAGCTCACCGGACAGCCGCATCTATGGCTACACCTTC. Its translation: CASSPDSRIYGYTF. Full variable domain (rest looked up from reference TRBV18 and TRBJ1-2): NAGVMQNPRHLVRRRGQEARLRCSPMKGHSHVYWYRQLPEEGLKFMVYLQKENIIDESGMPKERFSAEFPKEGPSILRIQQVVRGDSAAYFCASSPDSRIYGYTFGSGTRLTVV.

This rearrangement joins TRBV5-1 to TRBJ2-1; 8 nucleotides line up with TRBD2. CDR3 length: 15 amino acids. V lost 4 bases and J lost 4; bases outside the gene matches: 7. From germline, CDR1 is SGHRS and CDR2 YFSETQ. This CDR3 is CASSQRAGGYNEQFF. The CDR3 DNA sequence: TGCGCCAGCAGCCAGCGGGCGGGGGGATACAATGAGCAGTTCTTC.

This clone was detected only a few times. The J gene is TRBJ1-2, the V gene TRBV6-1; D may be TRBD1 (5 bases). The CDR3 length is 15 residues. Deletions cut 3 bases from V and 4 bases from J, with 15 bases between. The germline CDR1 and CDR2 sequences are MNHNS and SASEGT. The CDR3 loop reads CASSEVWQGAYGYTF. CDR3 nucleotides: TGTGCCAGCAGTGAGGTATGGCAGGGTGCCTATGGCTACACCTTC.

The genes are TRBV19 and TRBJ2-2, with a tentative D call TRBD1 (6 bases). V lost 8 bases to trimming and J lost 5 bases, with 12 bases between them. The CDR3 spans 13 residues. Germline lookup yields CDR1 LNHDA and CDR2 SQIVND (reference sequence). The CDR3 nucleotides read TGTGCCAGTGCAGGGGCCTGGACCGGGGAGCTGTTTTTT. Protein sequence: CASAGAWTGELFF. Full variable domain (missing parts from reference TRBV19 and TRBJ2-2): DGGITQSPKYLFRKEGQNVTLSCEQNLNHDAMYWYRQDPGQGLRLIYYSQIVNDFQKGDIAEGYSVSREKKESFPLTVTSAQKNPTAFYLCASAGAWTGELFFGEGSRLTVL.

This clone appeared once. The chain recombines TRBV4-3 with TRBJ1-2; possibly TRBD1 for D (6 bases). The germline V gene encodes CDR1 LGHNA and CDR2 YSLEER. The CDR3 extends over 15 amino acids. V was clipped by 0 bases and J by 7 bases, with 15 bases between them. This chain's CDR3 is CASSQDLDRRGGYTF. CDR3 in DNA: TGCGCCAGCAGCCAAGATCTGGACAGAAGGGGTGGCTACACCTTC.

This chain uses TRBV5-1 with TRBJ2-5; D is perhaps TRBD1 (6 bases). The CDR3 loop spans 17 amino acids. Trimming stripped 6 bases from V and 2 bases from J, with 23 bases between. CDR1 and CDR2 (germline): SGHRS, YFSETQ. CDR3 sequence reads: CASNPGTPKEKQETQYF. In DNA form, the CDR3 reads TGCGCCAGCAACCCGGGGACACCAAAAGAAAAACAAGAGACCCAGTACTTC.

CDR3 nucleotide sequence: TGTGCCAGCAGTCAGGGACAGGGCGCGATTGATACGCAGTATTTT. Its translation: CASSQGQGAIDTQYF. The gene calls are TRBV7-2 and TRBJ2-3; 9 bases align to TRBD1. After removal of 6 bases from V and 6 bases from J, the junction contained 10 bases not matched to a gene. Germline V lookup: CDR1 SGHTA, CDR2 FQGNSA. This CDR3 has 15 amino acids.

This clone occurred a few times. The chain is built from TRBV29-1 and TRBJ1-1; 9 bases are shared with TRBD1. Germline-derived CDR1 and CDR2 are SQVTM and ANQGSEA. Trimming removed 8 bases from V and 7 bases from J; junction bases left unmatched: 8. The length of the CDR3 is 12 residues. CDR3: CSYKPGQGEAFF. The CDR3 bases are TGCAGCTACAAGCCGGGACAGGGTGAAGCTTTCTTT.

The chain couples TRBV7-9 to TRBJ1-1, with TRBD1 identical over 8 bases. Germline CDR1 and CDR2: SEHNR and FQNEAQ (reference sequence). This CDR3 has 15 residues. After removal of 4 bases from V and 5 bases from J, the junction contained 9 bases not matched to a gene. The CDR3 here is CASSSRTGTRTEAFF. The CDR3 region has the DNA TGTGCCAGCAGCTCACGGACAGGGACGAGGACTGAAGCTTTCTTT.

V is TRBV24-1 and J is TRBJ1-5; a weak D match, TRBD1 (6 bases). Germline CDR1 is KGHDR and CDR2 is SFDVKD. The CDR3 has 16 residues. V gave up 2 bases and J gave up 0 bases, with 10 bases separating them. The CDR3: CATSDWGHPSNQPQHF. Here the CDR3 DNA reads TGTGCCACCAGTGATTGGGGACACCCTAGCAATCAGCCCCAGCATTTT.

The chain employs TRBV5-6 and TRBJ1-3; TRBD1 agrees at 7 bases. The CDR3 is 17 residues long. Germline CDR1 SGHDT, CDR2 YYEEEE. V lost 3 bases and J lost 0; bases outside the gene matches: 9. CDR3 amino acids: CASSWGTDGISGNTIYF. The CDR3, as DNA: TGTGCCAGCAGCTGGGGGACAGATGGCATCTCTGGAAACACCATATATTTT.

This clone has a single count. The J gene is TRBJ2-2, the V gene TRBV4-3; 7 nucleotides align to TRBD2. Losses at the gene ends were 4 bases for V and 4 bases for J; bases not matched to a gene: 9. CDR3 length equals 16 residues. Looked up from germline, CDR1 is LGHNA and CDR2 is YSLEER. The CDR3 nucleotides are TGCGCCAGCAGCCCACTTATAGCGGGTCGCACCGGGGAGCTGTTTTTT. It translates to CASSPLIAGRTGELFF.